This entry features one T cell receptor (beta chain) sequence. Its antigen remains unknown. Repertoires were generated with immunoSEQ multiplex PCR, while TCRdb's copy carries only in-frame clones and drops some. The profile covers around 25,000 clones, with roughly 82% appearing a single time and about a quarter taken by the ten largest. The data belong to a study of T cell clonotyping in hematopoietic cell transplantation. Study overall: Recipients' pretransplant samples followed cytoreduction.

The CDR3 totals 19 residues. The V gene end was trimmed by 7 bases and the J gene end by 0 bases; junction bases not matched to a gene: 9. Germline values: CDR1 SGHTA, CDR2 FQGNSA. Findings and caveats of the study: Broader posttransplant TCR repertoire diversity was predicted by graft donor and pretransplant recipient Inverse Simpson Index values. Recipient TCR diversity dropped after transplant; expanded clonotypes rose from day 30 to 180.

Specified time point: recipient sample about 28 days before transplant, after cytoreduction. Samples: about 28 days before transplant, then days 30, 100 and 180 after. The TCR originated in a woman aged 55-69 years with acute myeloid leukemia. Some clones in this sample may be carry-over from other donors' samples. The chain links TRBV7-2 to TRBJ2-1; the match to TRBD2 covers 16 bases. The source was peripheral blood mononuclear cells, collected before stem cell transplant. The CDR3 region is CASTPGGLAGGSSYNEQFF. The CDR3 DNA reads TGTGCCAGCACCCCGGGGGGACTAGCGGGAGGGAGCTCCTACAATGAGCAGTTCTTC.